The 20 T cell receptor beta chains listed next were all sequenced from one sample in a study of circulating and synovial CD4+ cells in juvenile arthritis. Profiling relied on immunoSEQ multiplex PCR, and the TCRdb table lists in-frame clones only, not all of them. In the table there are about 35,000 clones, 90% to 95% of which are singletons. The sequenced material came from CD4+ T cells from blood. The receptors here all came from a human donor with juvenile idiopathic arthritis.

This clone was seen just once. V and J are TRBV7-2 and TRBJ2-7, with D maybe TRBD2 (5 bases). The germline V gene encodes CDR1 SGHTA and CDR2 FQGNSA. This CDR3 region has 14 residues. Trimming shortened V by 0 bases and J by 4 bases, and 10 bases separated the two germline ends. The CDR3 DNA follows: TGTGCCAGCAGCTTAGCGAGGGAGTCGTACGAGCAGTACTTC. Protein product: CASSLARESYEQYF.

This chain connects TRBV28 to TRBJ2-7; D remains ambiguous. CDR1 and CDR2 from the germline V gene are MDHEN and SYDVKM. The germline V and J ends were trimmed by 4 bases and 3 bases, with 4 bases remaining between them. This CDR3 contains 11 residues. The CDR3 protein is CASSSLYEQYF. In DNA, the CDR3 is TGTGCCAGCAGTTCCCTCTACGAGCAGTACTTC. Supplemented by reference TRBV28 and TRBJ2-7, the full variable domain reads DVKVTQSSRYLVKRTGEKVFLECVQDMDHENMFWYRQDPGLGLRLIYFSYDVKMKEKGDIPEGYSVSREKKERFSLILESASTNQTSMYLCASSSLYEQYFGPGTRLTVT.

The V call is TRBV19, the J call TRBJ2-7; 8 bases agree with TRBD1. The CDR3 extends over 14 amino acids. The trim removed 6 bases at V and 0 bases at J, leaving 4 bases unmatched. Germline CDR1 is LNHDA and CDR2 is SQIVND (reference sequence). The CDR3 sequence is CASRRTGGSYEQYF. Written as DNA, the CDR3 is TGTGCCAGTAGGCGCACAGGGGGCTCCTACGAGCAGTACTTC.

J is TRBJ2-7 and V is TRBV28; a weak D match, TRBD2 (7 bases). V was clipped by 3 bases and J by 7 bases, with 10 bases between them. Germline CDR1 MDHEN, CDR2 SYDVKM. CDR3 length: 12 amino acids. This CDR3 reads CASSLGGAEQYF. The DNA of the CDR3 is TGTGCCAGCAGTTTGGGGGGGGCGGAGCAGTACTTC.

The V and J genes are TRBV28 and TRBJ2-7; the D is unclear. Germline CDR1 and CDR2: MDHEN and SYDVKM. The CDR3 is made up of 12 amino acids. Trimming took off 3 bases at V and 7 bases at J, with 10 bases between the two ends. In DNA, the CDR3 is TGTGCCAGCAGTTTTAAGATCGGGGAGCAGTACTTC. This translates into CASSFKIGEQYF.

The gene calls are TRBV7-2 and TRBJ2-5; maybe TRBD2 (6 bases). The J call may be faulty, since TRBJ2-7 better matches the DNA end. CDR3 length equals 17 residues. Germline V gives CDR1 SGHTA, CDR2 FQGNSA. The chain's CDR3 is CASSLAGWDSLTDEQYF. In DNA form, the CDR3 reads TGTGCCAGCAGCTTAGCAGGGTGGGACTCCCTGACGGACGAGCAGTACTTC.

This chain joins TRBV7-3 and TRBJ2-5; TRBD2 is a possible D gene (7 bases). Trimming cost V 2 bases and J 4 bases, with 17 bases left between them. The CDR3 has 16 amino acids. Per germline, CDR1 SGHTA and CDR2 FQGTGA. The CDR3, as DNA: TGTGCCAGCAGCTTAGGGGGCTGGGGGGGAGCAGAGACCCAGTACTTC. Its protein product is CASSLGGWGGAETQYF.

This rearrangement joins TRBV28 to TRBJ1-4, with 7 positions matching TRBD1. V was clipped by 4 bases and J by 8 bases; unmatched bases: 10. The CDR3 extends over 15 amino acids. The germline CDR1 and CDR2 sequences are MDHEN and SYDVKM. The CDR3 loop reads CASSYGGGGREKLFF. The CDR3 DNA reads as TGTGCCAGCAGTTATGGAGGAGGGGGCCGGGAAAAACTGTTTTTT.

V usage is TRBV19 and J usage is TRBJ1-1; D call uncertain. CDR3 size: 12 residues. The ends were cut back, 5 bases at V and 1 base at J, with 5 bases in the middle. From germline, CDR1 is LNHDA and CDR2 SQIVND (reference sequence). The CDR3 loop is CASSRRNTEAFF. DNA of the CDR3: TGTGCCAGTAGTCGGAGGAACACTGAAGCTTTCTTT.

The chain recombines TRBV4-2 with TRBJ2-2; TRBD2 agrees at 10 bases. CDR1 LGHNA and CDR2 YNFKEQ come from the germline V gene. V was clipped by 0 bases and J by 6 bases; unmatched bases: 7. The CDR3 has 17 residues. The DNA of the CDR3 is TGTGCCAGCAGCCAAGATATGGCTAGCGGGAGAGCCGGGGAGCTGTTTTTT. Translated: CASSQDMASGRAGELFF.

The CDR3 region is CASSKQRADTIYF. The CDR3 DNA follows: TGTGCCAGCTCCAAACAGCGGGCGGACACCATATATTTT. The chain links TRBV28 to TRBJ1-3; D unresolved. The CDR3 is made up of 13 amino acids. Germline lookup yields CDR1 MDHEN and CDR2 SYDVKM. V was trimmed by 8 bases and J by 8 bases, leaving 16 bases between them.

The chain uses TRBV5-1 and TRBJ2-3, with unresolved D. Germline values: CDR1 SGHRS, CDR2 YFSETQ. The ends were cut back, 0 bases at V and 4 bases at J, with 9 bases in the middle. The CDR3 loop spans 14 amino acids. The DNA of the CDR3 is TGCGCCAGCAGCTTGGTTGGGCCCCCAGATACGCAGTATTTT. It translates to CASSLVGPPDTQYF.

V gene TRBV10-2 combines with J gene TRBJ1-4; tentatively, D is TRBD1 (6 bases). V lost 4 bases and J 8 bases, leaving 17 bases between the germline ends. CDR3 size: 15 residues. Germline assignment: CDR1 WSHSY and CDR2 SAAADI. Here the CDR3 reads CASSGGGLISEKLFF. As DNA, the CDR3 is TGCGCCAGCAGTGGTGGGGGCCTTATCTCAGAAAAACTGTTTTTT.

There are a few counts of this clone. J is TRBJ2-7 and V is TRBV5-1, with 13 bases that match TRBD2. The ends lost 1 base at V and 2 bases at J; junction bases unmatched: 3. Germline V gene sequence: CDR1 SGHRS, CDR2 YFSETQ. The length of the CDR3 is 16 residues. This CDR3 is CASSLTGTSGAYEQYF. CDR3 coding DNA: TGCGCCAGCAGCTTGACCGGGACTAGCGGGGCCTACGAGCAGTACTTC.

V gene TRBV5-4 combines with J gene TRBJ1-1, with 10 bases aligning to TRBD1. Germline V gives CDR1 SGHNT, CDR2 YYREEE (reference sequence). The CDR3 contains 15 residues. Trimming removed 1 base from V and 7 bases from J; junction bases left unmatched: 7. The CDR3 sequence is CASSLFRQGAIEAFF. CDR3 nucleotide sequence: TGTGCCAGCAGCTTGTTTAGACAGGGGGCGATTGAAGCTTTCTTT.

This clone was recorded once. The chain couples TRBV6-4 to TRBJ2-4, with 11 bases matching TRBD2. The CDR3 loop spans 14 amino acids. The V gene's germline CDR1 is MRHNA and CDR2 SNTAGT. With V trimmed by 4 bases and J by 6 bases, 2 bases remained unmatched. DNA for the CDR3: TGTGCCAGCAGTGCACTAGCGGGGGTAAACATTCAGTACTTC. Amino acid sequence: CASSALAGVNIQYF.

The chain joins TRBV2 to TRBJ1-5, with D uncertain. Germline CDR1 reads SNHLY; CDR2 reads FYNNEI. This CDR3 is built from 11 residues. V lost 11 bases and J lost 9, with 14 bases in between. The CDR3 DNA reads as TGTGCCGCGGGAGGGATCGGGCCCCAGCATTTT. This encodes CAAGGIGPQHF.

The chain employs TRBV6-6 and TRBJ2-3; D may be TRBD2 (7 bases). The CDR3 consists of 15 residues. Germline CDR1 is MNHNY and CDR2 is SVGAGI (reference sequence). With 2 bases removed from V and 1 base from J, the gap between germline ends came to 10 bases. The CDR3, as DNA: TGTGCCAGCAGTTACGAGGGGGGGGGCACAGATACGCAGTATTTT. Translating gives CASSYEGGGTDTQYF.

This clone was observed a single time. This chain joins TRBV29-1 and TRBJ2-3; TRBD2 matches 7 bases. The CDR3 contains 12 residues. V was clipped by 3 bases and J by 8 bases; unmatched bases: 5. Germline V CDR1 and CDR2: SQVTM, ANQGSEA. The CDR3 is CSVDHSGITQYF. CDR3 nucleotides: TGCAGCGTTGACCACAGCGGGATTACGCAGTATTTT.

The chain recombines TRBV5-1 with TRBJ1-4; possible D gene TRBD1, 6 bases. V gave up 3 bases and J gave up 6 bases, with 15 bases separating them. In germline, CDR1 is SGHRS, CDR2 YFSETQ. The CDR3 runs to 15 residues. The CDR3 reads CASSSTGQLYEKLFF. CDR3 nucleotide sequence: TGCGCCAGCAGCTCAACTGGACAGCTTTATGAAAAACTGTTTTTT.